The 5 T cell receptor beta chains below all came from one sample that was sequenced in a study of cytomegalovirus exposure and HLA in healthy donors. PCR was performed using 60 Vbeta and 13 Jbeta primers. Method: immunoSEQ multiplex PCR; TCRdb's copy keeps in-frame clones and lacks some. Of roughly 190,000 clones listed, around 87% are singletons. The specimen was PBMCs. These receptor sequences come from a boy aged 2 to 10 in good health and CMV-seronegative.

This clone appeared once. The gene calls are TRBV11-3 and TRBJ2-2, with no clear D. V lost 3 bases and J lost 4, with 9 bases in between. From germline, CDR1 is SGHNT and CDR2 YENEEA. This CDR3 is built from 14 residues. The CDR3 loop reads CASSLGRSTGELFF. Here the CDR3 DNA reads TGTGCCAGCAGCTTGGGTAGGAGCACCGGGGAGCTGTTTTTT.

The CDR3 loop is CAARGATNEKLFF. In nucleotides, the CDR3 is TGTGCCGCAAGAGGCGCAACTAATGAAAAACTGTTTTTT. J is TRBJ1-4 and V is TRBV25-1; D remains ambiguous. The CDR3 totals 13 residues. V lost 11 bases to trimming and J lost 0 bases, with 10 bases between them. Germline V gene sequence: CDR1 MGHDK, CDR2 SYGVNS.

In this sample, this clone turned up once. The chain carries TRBV9 and TRBJ2-2; 12 positions match TRBD2. CDR1 and CDR2 from the germline V gene are SGDLS and YYNGEE. The CDR3 runs to 16 residues. J gave up 2 bases and V 3 bases, and 2 bases lay outside the gene matches. CDR3 sequence (DNA): TGTGCCAGCAGCGCGACTAGCGGGAGTAACACCGGGGAGCTGTTTTTT. Its protein is CASSATSGSNTGELFF.

The chain uses TRBV5-1 and TRBJ2-3; D call uncertain. This CDR3 has 16 residues. Germline assignment: CDR1 SGHRS and CDR2 YFSETQ. Trimming took off 0 bases at V and 2 bases at J, with 13 bases between the two ends. The CDR3 DNA sequence: TGCGCCAGCAGCTTGGGTGTGAGCAGGTTCACAGATACGCAGTATTTT. Encoded protein: CASSLGVSRFTDTQYF. Full variable domain (missing parts from reference TRBV5-1 and TRBJ2-3): KAGVTQTPRYLIKTRGQQVTLSCSPISGHRSVSWYQQTPGQGLQFLFEYFSETQRNKGNFPGRFSGRQFSNSRSEMNVSTLELGDSALYLCASSLGVSRFTDTQYFGPGTRLTVL.

The chain couples TRBV5-1 to TRBJ2-3; 8 bases match TRBD2. Per germline, CDR1 SGHRS and CDR2 YFSETQ. The length of the CDR3 is 18 residues. Trimming took 5 bases from V and 1 from J; bases not matched to a gene: 15. The CDR3 reads CASRLLRGVEHGTDTQYF. The CDR3 DNA is TGCGCCAGCAGACTTCTGCGGGGGGTGGAGCACGGCACAGATACGCAGTATTTT.